This entry describes one T cell receptor (beta chain). The source of the sample is a study of shared T cell receptors in the human thymus. After removal of 6 bases from V and 0 bases from J, the junction contained 10 bases not matched to a gene. CDR1 is MDHEN and CDR2 is SYDVKM in the germline V gene. This CDR3 has 16 residues. Clones were read by immunoSEQ multiplex PCR, and TCRdb kept only the in-frame ones, dropping some. The sample records 550,000 to 800,000 clones, 80% to 90% being singletons. This same sample was also part of a study on human thymus T cells. That report notes: Resections were taken during corrective heart surgery, and the thymus tissue came from these. Related research described thymic repertoires that were highly overlapping among unrelated individuals.

The clonotype was recovered from a girl younger than two with a congenital heart defect. Sequenced material: thymocytes. The gene calls are TRBV28 and TRBJ1-1; TRBD1 matches 7 bases. The DNA for the CDR3 is TGTGCCAGCAGCTCCCCGGGACAGCTCATGAACACTGAAGCTTTCTTT. As protein: CASSSPGQLMNTEAFF.